These 3 T cell receptor beta chains came from one sample sequenced in a study of PD-1 blockade in classical Hodgkin lymphoma. Clones were sequenced by immunoSEQ multiplex PCR, and TCRdb holds only the in-frame ones, with some missing. Here the sample spans 35,000 to 50,000 clones, around 78% being singletons. Autologous stem cell transplantation was followed by relapse in every patient, and brentuximab vedotin exposure varied. Material: peripheral blood mononuclear cells (PBMCs), obtained at baseline. These receptors all stem from a human donor with classical Hodgkin lymphoma.

The chain joins TRBV4-3 to TRBJ1-1; D not resolved. Trimming cost V 0 bases and J 5 bases, with 19 bases left between them. CDR3 length equals 17 residues. Per germline, CDR1 LGHNA and CDR2 YSLEER. The CDR3 is CASSQDLGKISRTEAFF. The CDR3, as DNA: TGCGCCAGCAGCCAAGATCTAGGGAAGATAAGTAGAACTGAAGCTTTCTTT.

The rearrangement links TRBV28 to TRBJ2-6, with 7 bases matching TRBD1. The germline CDR1 and CDR2 sequences are MDHEN and SYDVKM. V lost 3 bases and J lost 0; bases outside the gene matches: 5. The CDR3 is made up of 17 amino acids. The CDR3 sequence: CASSLVGQSSGANVLTF. For the CDR3, the DNA is TGTGCCAGCAGTTTGGTGGGACAGAGCTCTGGGGCCAACGTCCTGACTTTC. The whole variable domain, filled in from reference TRBV28 and TRBJ2-6, reads DVKVTQSSRYLVKRTGEKVFLECVQDMDHENMFWYRQDPGLGLRLIYFSYDVKMKEKGDIPEGYSVSREKKERFSLILESASTNQTSMYLCASSLVGQSSGANVLTFGAGSRLTVL.

This clone was counted once. The chain combines TRBV7-9 with TRBJ2-5, with a tentative D call TRBD2 (6 bases). V lost 1 base and J 4 bases, leaving 16 bases between the germline ends. This CDR3 region has 16 residues. Germline CDR1 SEHNR, CDR2 FQNEAQ (reference sequence). CDR3 in amino acids: CASSLEGAGDRETQYF. CDR3 DNA: TGTGCCAGCAGCTTAGAAGGAGCGGGCGACCGAGAGACCCAGTACTTC.